This T cell receptor beta chain was recorded in a study of CD8 T cells in ankylosing spondylitis. Overall study results and limits: There was reportedly significant enrichment of clones that were disease-linked in matched ankylosing spondylitis synovial fluid. It appeared that ankylosing spondylitis blood was characterized by a TCR beta motif of roughly 8 highly homologous variants. Previous work reported some of these motif variants in the synovial fluid and blood of reactive arthritis.

This clonotype was seen more than once but under ten times. The antigen remains unidentified. The CDR3 covers 14 residues. Trimming left V 6 bases short and J 2 bases short, with 10 bases between. Germline V gene sequence: CDR1 MNHEY, CDR2 SVGEGT. Each CDR3 protein gets one entry after TCRdb re-called the 5' RACE reads with MiXCR. The sample records about 300,000 distinct CDR3 sequences, about 20% being singletons. This receptor was obtained from a female donor with ankylosing spondylitis or in good health (not recorded which). The rearrangement uses TRBV6-2 or TRBV6-3 and TRBJ2-2; D not certain. The sequencing sample was made of blood, either unsorted or a sorted T cell fraction (not recorded which). The CDR3 DNA reads TGTGCCAGCAGAGCGACCACCAACACCGGGGAGCTGTTTTTT. This encodes CASRATTNTGELFF.